This T cell receptor beta chain came from a study of blood T cell repertoires in COVID-19. Libraries were prepared by immunoSEQ multiplex PCR; TCRdb keeps only in-frame clonotypes and omits some of them. The sample has 86,000 or so clones; roughly 89% are singletons. CDR3 size: 16 residues. CDR1 and CDR2 from the germline V gene are SEHNR and FQNEAQ (reference sequence). The trim removed 1 base at V and 4 bases at J, leaving 3 bases unmatched. The rearrangement links TRBV7-9 to TRBJ2-5; TRBD2 aligns across 13 bases. The receptor was derived from a woman between 50 and 59 years old in a cohort sampled during active COVID-19. Specimen: peripheral blood. The CDR3 coding sequence is TGTGCCAGCAGCTTAGTGGGACTAGCGGGGAGAGAGACCCAGTACTTC. It yields the protein CASSLVGLAGRETQYF.